The 29 T cell receptor beta chains below all came from one sample that was sequenced in a study of blood T cell repertoires in COVID-19. The data were produced by immunoSEQ multiplex PCR, yet TCRdb's version contains in-frame clones alone and is incomplete. The sample yields about 340,000 clones, 88% seen once. The sample taken for sequencing was peripheral blood. The receptors were sampled from a woman in her 70s with COVID-19, enrolled during active disease.

This chain connects TRBV7-2 to TRBJ2-2; 11 nucleotides match TRBD1. Trimming at V came to 5 bases and at J to 6 bases, leaving 8 bases not matched to a gene. Germline V gene lookup returns CDR1 SGHTA and CDR2 FQGNSA. The CDR3 contains 16 residues. CDR3 DNA: TGTGCCAGCAGCCCTCGGACAGGGGGCTGGGCCGGGGAGCTGTTTTTT. Translating it yields CASSPRTGGWAGELFF.

This clone showed up just once. CDR3 DNA: TGTGCCATCAGTGAGCCAGACAGGGCCACTGAAGCTTTCTTT. It translates to CAISEPDRATEAFF. J is TRBJ1-1 and V is TRBV10-3, with 7 bases matching TRBD1. The germline CDR1 and CDR2 sequences are ENHRY and SYGVKD. CDR3 length equals 14 residues. J was trimmed by 4 bases and V by 2 bases; bases with no gene match: 4.

V gene TRBV5-4 combines with J gene TRBJ2-2, with TRBD2 matching 13 bases. With V trimmed by 2 bases and J by 5 bases, 9 bases remained unmatched. Germline CDR1 and CDR2: SGHNT and YYREEE (reference sequence). CDR3 length equals 18 residues. As DNA, the CDR3 is TGTGCCAGCAGCTTTCGGTCCGGACTAGCGGGAGTAACCGGGGAGCTGTTTTTT. This translates into CASSFRSGLAGVTGELFF.

This chain uses TRBV7-2 with TRBJ1-3; 8 positions agree with TRBD1. Per the germline V gene, CDR1 is SGHTA and CDR2 is FQGNSA. J was trimmed by 4 bases and V by 3 bases; bases with no gene match: 2. The CDR3 length is 14 residues. CDR3 loop: CASSFGQGGNTIYF. Here the CDR3 DNA reads TGTGCCAGCAGCTTCGGACAGGGAGGAAACACCATATATTTT.

The V and J genes are TRBV4-3 and TRBJ1-6; TRBD1 agrees at 8 bases. The CDR3 spans 16 residues. The germline CDR1 and CDR2 sequences are LGHNA and YSLEER. With V trimmed by 0 bases and J by 9 bases, 7 bases remained unmatched. CDR3 region: CASSQDHRGRGSPLHF. CDR3 nucleotide sequence: TGCGCCAGCAGCCAAGACCACAGGGGGAGAGGTTCACCCCTCCACTTT.

The chain joins TRBV13 to TRBJ2-1; possible D gene TRBD1, 6 bases. This CDR3 spans 15 amino acids. Trimming stripped 5 bases from V and 4 bases from J, with 15 bases between. In germline, CDR1 is PRHDT, CDR2 FYEKMQ (reference sequence). In nucleotides, the CDR3 is TGTGCCAGCAGCCCGGGACCGACAGGTTACAATGAGCAGTTCTTC. It is translated as CASSPGPTGYNEQFF. The full variable domain, its missing parts supplied by reference TRBV13 and TRBJ2-1, is AAGVIQSPRHLIKEKRETATLKCYPIPRHDTVYWYQQGPGQDPQFLISFYEKMQSDKGSIPDRFSAQQFSDYHSELNMSSLELGDSALYFCASSPGPTGYNEQFFGPGTRLTVL.

J is TRBJ2-3 and V is TRBV3-1 (or the pseudogene TRBV3-2); D is possibly TRBD2 (5 bases). This CDR3 has 14 amino acids. Trimming cost V 0 bases and J 3 bases, with 7 bases left between them. The germline V gene encodes CDR1 LGHDT and CDR2 YNNKEL (reference sequence). As DNA, the CDR3 is TGTGCCAGCAGCCAAGAAGAGGGTACAGATACGCAGTATTTT. This translates into CASSQEEGTDTQYF.

This clone was picked up a small number of times. The V gene is TRBV18, the J gene TRBJ1-3; D remains ambiguous. V was trimmed by 3 bases and J by 4 bases, leaving 10 bases between them. This CDR3 spans 14 amino acids. Germline-derived CDR1 and CDR2 are KGHSH and LQKENI. CDR3 nucleotide sequence: TGTGCCAGCTCACCCTACCTCGGGGGAAACACCATATATTTT. It encodes CASSPYLGGNTIYF.

The V call is TRBV5-1, the J call TRBJ1-1; D is unresolved. Per the germline V gene, CDR1 is SGHRS and CDR2 is YFSETQ. The CDR3 has 11 amino acids. The germline V and J ends were trimmed by 4 bases and 9 bases, with 10 bases remaining between them. CDR3 bases: TGCGCCAGCAGCGGAGGGTTCCAAGCTTTCTTT. Protein sequence: CASSGGFQAFF.

This clone came up once. The V and J genes are TRBV21-1 and TRBJ2-5; TRBD2 reflects the table's D call only, with no check against the DNA. TRBV21-1 represents a pseudogene. This CDR3 has 18 amino acids. The CDR3 here is CASSPGTSGGAYEETQYF. The CDR3 DNA sequence: TGTGCCAGCAGCCCGGGGACTAGCGGGGGGGCCTACGAGGAGACCCAGTACTTC.

Points on this clone: This may stem from a read error, because a much larger clone lies one nucleotide away. The sample holds other DNA sequences that translate to the same CDR3. V and J are TRBV9 and TRBJ2-3; 8 bases fit TRBD2. The CDR3 runs 16 residues. CDR1 is SGDLS, CDR2 YYNGEE, per germline. J was trimmed by 2 bases and V by 6 bases; bases with no gene match: 11. In nucleotides, the CDR3 is TGTGCCAGCAACCGGCTAGCGGGCGGGTACACAGATACGCAGTATTTT. Translated, it gives CASNRLAGGYTDTQYF.

V usage is TRBV7-2 and J usage is TRBJ1-2; D might be TRBD1 (6 bases). This CDR3 is 15 amino acids long. The V and J ends lost 4 bases and 6 bases respectively, with 18 bases between them. Germline V gives CDR1 SGHTA, CDR2 FQGNSA. CDR3 in amino acids: CASSSQRGGADGYTF. CDR3 DNA: TGTGCCAGCAGCTCCCAGAGGGGGGGCGCAGATGGCTACACCTTC.

This clone was counted between two and nine times. The chain couples TRBV5-6 to TRBJ1-2; D possibly corresponds to TRBD1 (6 bases). In germline, CDR1 is SGHDT, CDR2 YYEEEE. This CDR3 has 18 amino acids. Trimming shortened V by 0 bases and J by 4 bases, and 22 bases separated the two germline ends. CDR3 loop: CASSLDRVQPPLSYGYTF. The CDR3, as DNA: TGTGCCAGCAGCTTGGACAGGGTACAGCCACCCCTATCCTATGGCTACACCTTC.

The chain recombines TRBV6-5 with TRBJ2-1; weak D call: TRBD2 (5 bases). Germline V CDR1 and CDR2: MNHEY, SVGAGI. This CDR3 is 15 amino acids long. V was cut by 7 bases and J by 2 bases, with 15 bases left in between. This CDR3 reads CASKTLANTYNEQFF. The DNA for the CDR3 is TGTGCCAGCAAGACCCTAGCAAACACCTACAATGAGCAGTTCTTC.

Points on this clone: Other DNA sequences within the sample encode an identical CDR3. The rearrangement joins TRBV19 to TRBJ2-5, with TRBD1 identical over 7 bases. The V and J ends lost 2 bases and 4 bases, in that order; junction bases with no gene match: 1. The CDR3 is made up of 13 amino acids. Germline V lookup: CDR1 LNHDA, CDR2 SQIVND (reference sequence). The CDR3 bases are TGTGCCAGTAGTATAAACAGGGGAGAGACCCAGTACTTC. Its translation: CASSINRGETQYF.

V usage is TRBV2 and J usage is TRBJ1-1, with a tentative D call TRBD1 (6 bases). V was trimmed by 2 bases and J by 5 bases, leaving 15 bases between them. The CDR3 covers 15 residues. Germline V gene sequence: CDR1 SNHLY, CDR2 FYNNEI. The CDR3, as DNA: TGTGCCAGCAGTGAATCCGCCAGGGGCTGGACTGAAGCTTTCTTT. It is translated as CASSESARGWTEAFF. Full variable domain (remainder filled in from reference TRBV2 and TRBJ1-1): EPEVTQTPSHQVTQMGQEVILRCVPISNHLYFYWYRQILGQKVEFLVSFYNNEISEKSEIFDDQFSVERPDGSNFTLKIRSTKLEDSAMYFCASSESARGWTEAFFGQGTRLTVV.

The chain links TRBV6-5 to TRBJ1-4; D possibly corresponds to TRBD1 (6 bases). Germline CDR1 MNHEY, CDR2 SVGAGI. The CDR3 spans 16 residues. Trimming took 2 bases from V and 8 from J, leaving 18 bases between them. The DNA for the CDR3 is TGTGCCAGCAGTTACGATCGGGACAATCCAGGAGAAAAACTGTTTTTT. The encoded protein is CASSYDRDNPGEKLFF.

V gene TRBV2 combines with J gene TRBJ2-2; 8 bases map to TRBD2. The CDR3 is 16 amino acids. Germline V gene lookup returns CDR1 SNHLY and CDR2 FYNNEI. V lost 5 bases and J lost 4; bases outside the gene matches: 9. CDR3 protein: CASSTSGGPTTGELFF. The CDR3, as DNA: TGTGCCAGCAGTACATCGGGGGGGCCAACCACCGGGGAGCTGTTTTTT.

The chain combines TRBV27 with TRBJ2-7; weak D call: TRBD1 (6 bases). Germline CDR1 reads MNHEY; CDR2 reads SMNVEV (reference sequence). V was clipped by 6 bases and J by 0 bases, with 15 bases between them. This CDR3 has 15 residues. Written as DNA, the CDR3 is TGTGCCAGCAGCCCAACAGGGAGACCCTCCTACGAGCAGTACTTC. Protein: CASSPTGRPSYEQYF.

The gene calls are TRBV24-1 and TRBJ2-5, with a weak D call TRBD1 (6 bases). The germline V and J ends were trimmed by 3 bases and 1 base, with 8 bases remaining between them. This CDR3 spans 14 amino acids. Looked up from germline, CDR1 is KGHDR and CDR2 is SFDVKD. CDR3 in amino acids: CATSDRDTQETQYF. CDR3 bases: TGTGCCACCAGTGATAGGGACACCCAAGAGACCCAGTACTTC.

On this clone: Other nucleotide sequences from this sample produce the same CDR3. The chain has TRBV3-1 (or the pseudogene TRBV3-2) and TRBJ2-7, with TRBD2 matching 7 bases. The CDR3 totals 12 residues. Per germline, CDR1 LGHDT and CDR2 YNNKEL (reference sequence). Trimming at V came to 3 bases and at J to 6 bases, leaving 2 bases not matched to a gene. CDR3 protein: CASSQGGVEQYF. CDR3 DNA: TGTGCCAGCAGCCAGGGGGGGGTCGAGCAGTACTTC.

The chain has TRBV9 and TRBJ2-7, with a tentative D call TRBD1 (5 bases). The CDR3 spans 14 residues. V was shortened by 0 bases and J by 5 bases, with 12 bases between the two germline ends. Germline values: CDR1 SGDLS, CDR2 YYNGEE. The DNA of the CDR3 is TGTGCCAGCAGCGTAGACCAGGGTAGGAACGAGCAGTACTTC. Its translation: CASSVDQGRNEQYF.

This clone was counted between two and nine times. V is TRBV5-8 and J is TRBJ1-5, with D possibly matching TRBD1 (5 bases). Trimming removed 4 bases at V and 1 base at J, with 18 bases between. CDR1 is SGHTS and CDR2 is YDEGEE in the germline V gene. CDR3 length: 17 residues. This chain's CDR3 is CASSQHRTSFSNQPQHF. CDR3 nucleotide sequence: TGTGCCAGCAGCCAGCACAGGACCAGTTTCAGCAATCAGCCCCAGCATTTT.

CDR3 protein: CASSLVLSALHF. The CDR3 coding sequence is TGTGCCAGCAGCTTAGTCCTTTCGGCCCTCCACTTT. The chain couples TRBV7-2 to TRBJ1-6; no clear D gene. Germline values: CDR1 SGHTA, CDR2 FQGNSA. V was trimmed by 1 base and J by 14 bases, leaving 9 bases between them. CDR3 length equals 12 residues.

V usage is TRBV2 and J usage is TRBJ1-4; TRBD1 might be the D (5 bases). The V gene lost 6 bases and the J gene lost 12 bases, with 23 bases spanning the gap. Looked up from germline, CDR1 is SNHLY and CDR2 is FYNNEI. The CDR3 loop spans 15 amino acids. CDR3 protein: CASRRGFHNEGELFF. CDR3 DNA sequence: TGTGCCAGCAGGCGGGGGTTCCACAATGAAGGGGAACTGTTTTTT.

This chain uses TRBV7-2 with TRBJ2-1; 14 nucleotides agree with TRBD2. This CDR3 spans 17 amino acids. Per germline, CDR1 SGHTA and CDR2 FQGNSA. With 5 bases clipped from V and 6 bases from J, the junction kept 9 bases outside the gene matches. The CDR3 region is CASSPRLAGGHVNEQFF. The CDR3 DNA reads as TGTGCCAGCAGCCCCCGACTAGCGGGGGGGCATGTCAATGAGCAGTTCTTC.

The chain recombines TRBV6-1 with TRBJ2-7; possibly TRBD1 for D (5 bases). Trimming removed 0 bases at V and 2 bases at J, with 14 bases between. The length of the CDR3 is 16 residues. Looked up from germline, CDR1 is MNHNS and CDR2 is SASEGT. The DNA for the CDR3 is TGTGCCAGCAGTGAAGCCGTAAGACAGAGAGCCTACGAGCAGTACTTC. This sequence encodes CASSEAVRQRAYEQYF.

The chain is built from TRBV30 and TRBJ1-5, with D uncertain. The CDR3 totals 12 residues. The germline CDR1 and CDR2 sequences are GTSNPN and SVGIG (reference sequence). Trimming pared 0 bases from V and 5 bases from J, leaving 5 bases between. The CDR3 DNA reads TGTGCCTGGAGTGTATTAGATCAGCCCCAGCATTTT. Translation: CAWSVLDQPQHF.

V gene TRBV7-9 combines with J gene TRBJ2-1; 11 bases map to TRBD2. The V segment lost 5 bases and the J segment 10 bases; nucleotides outside the gene matches: 10. The CDR3 has 15 amino acids. Germline CDR1 and CDR2: SEHNR and FQNEAQ (reference sequence). CDR3 amino acids: CASSQGLAGPGEQFF. The DNA for the CDR3 is TGTGCCAGCAGCCAAGGACTAGCGGGTCCGGGGGAGCAGTTCTTC. Full variable domain (remainder filled in from reference TRBV7-9 and TRBJ2-1): DTGVSQNPRHKITKRGQNVTFRCDPISEHNRLYWYRQTLGQGPEFLTYFQNEAQLEKSRLLSDRFSAERPKGSFSTLEIQRTEQGDSAMYLCASSQGLAGPGEQFFGPGTRLTVL.